These T cell receptor beta chains were read from a single sample in a study of CD8 T cells in Susac syndrome. TCRdb used MiXCR to reprocess the immunoSEQ multiplex PCR reads, holding one entry per CDR3 protein. The sample lists about 150,000 distinct CDR3 sequences; around 95% were seen once. Sequencing was performed on CD4+ T cells from PBMCs. Every receptor here comes from a human donor with Susac syndrome. The CDR3 runs from the conserved cysteine through the conserved F or W. The size of a clone is reported for some rows only, either as once, few or many, or as a class for expanded clones.

clone_size j_call v_call cdr3_aa
- TRBJ2-3 TRBV15 CATSRGQGAGTDTQYF
once TRBJ2-1 TRBV5-4 CASDLGGASSYNEQFF
- TRBJ2-4 TRBV12-3/TRBV12-4 CASRTPGQAKNIQYF
- TRBJ1-6 TRBV15 CATSRDGQILHF
- TRBJ2-7 TRBV6-6 CASSYGGPNEQYF
once TRBJ1-1 TRBV11-2 CASIAAGLGSTEAFF
few TRBJ1-1 TRBV15 CATSRGKNTEAFF
- TRBJ1-2 TRBV29-1 CSVDWGGYGYTF
- TRBJ1-5 TRBV6-6 CASQQSDQPQHF
- TRBJ2-7 TRBV7-2 CASSLLGLAGSYEQYF
- TRBJ2-1 TRBV20-1 CSARSGGVRNEQFF
- TRBJ2-5 TRBV11-2 CASSSRDIRETQYF
- TRBJ1-1 TRBV14 CASSPAFF
- TRBJ2-7 TRBV5-6 CASSPETGKASYEQYF
once TRBJ2-7 TRBV29-1 CSVGQPYEQYF
- TRBJ1-1 TRBV10-2 CASRPQGMNTEAFF
- TRBJ1-1 TRBV12-3/TRBV12-4 CASSFSGIAEAFF
- TRBJ2-3 TRBV7-9 CASSFRGTEGTDTQYF
- TRBJ2-7 TRBV20-1 CSATRATYEQYF
- TRBJ2-7 TRBV6-2/TRBV6-3 CASSYGGGSYEQYF
- TRBJ1-6 TRBV3-1 CASSHRTHSPLHF
- TRBJ2-1 TRBV7-2 CASSRTRFDRDAFF
- TRBJ1-6 TRBV10-3 CATHRGQNSPLHF
- TRBJ2-6 TRBV18 CASSPTRQGKRAGANVLTF
- TRBJ2-3 TRBV7-9 CASSPGQAFTDTQYF
- TRBJ1-2 TRBV29-1 CSVEGGGIYGYTF
- TRBJ2-5 TRBV29-1 CSVGPSQGALETQYF